A single T cell receptor beta chain is shown here with its context. Its antigen is not known. This sample stems from a study of T-cell reconstitution after alpha-beta-depleted transplantation in children. General study results and limits: From newly produced T cells came most of the T-cell counts and diversity one year after transplant. Reports say that about two months after transplant, the alpha-beta T cells came out of several hundred graft clones that had expanded.

Germline CDR1 reads SGHRS; CDR2 reads YFSETQ. The V gene lost 0 bases and the J gene lost 3 bases, with 15 bases spanning the gap. The CDR3 consists of 16 residues. The authors prepared the TCRbeta library with unique molecular identifiers. MiXCR was run by TCRdb on the PCR reads, yielding one entry per CDR3 protein. The sample lists approximately 800,000 distinct CDR3 sequences; approximately 15% were seen once. The material was PBMCs, mostly from graft donor cells, obtained 360 days after TCRalphabeta/CD19-depleted stem cell transplant. The rearrangement links TRBV5-1 to TRBJ1-1; perhaps TRBD1 as D (5 bases). The receptor was isolated from a male patient younger than 18 who had a stem cell transplant for acute lymphoblastic leukemia, so the T cells may come from the graft donor. In DNA, the CDR3 is TGCGCCAGCAGCTTGGGCCCACAGGTCCGGGACACTGAAGCTTTCTTT. Protein product: CASSLGPQVRDTEAFF.